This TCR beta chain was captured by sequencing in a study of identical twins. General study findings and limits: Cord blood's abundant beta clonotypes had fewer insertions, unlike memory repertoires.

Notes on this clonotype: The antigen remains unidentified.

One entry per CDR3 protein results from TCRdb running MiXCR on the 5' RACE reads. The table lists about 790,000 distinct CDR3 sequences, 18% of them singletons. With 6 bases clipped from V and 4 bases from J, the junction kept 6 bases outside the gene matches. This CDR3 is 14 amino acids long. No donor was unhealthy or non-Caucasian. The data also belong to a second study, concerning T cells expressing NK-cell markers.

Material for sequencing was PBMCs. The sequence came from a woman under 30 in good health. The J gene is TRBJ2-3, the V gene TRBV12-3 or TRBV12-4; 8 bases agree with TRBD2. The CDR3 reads CASSAGGGADTQYF. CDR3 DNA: TGTGCCAGCAGCGCGGGGGGTGGTGCAGATACGCAGTATTTT.